Listed below are T cell receptor beta chains from one sample, sequenced in a study of blood T cell repertoires in COVID-19. TCRdb's copy holds only in-frame clones and misses some; the assay was immunoSEQ multiplex PCR. The sample lists 160,000 or so clones, roughly 80% occurring once. Sequenced sample: peripheral blood. The receptor set was obtained from an elderly woman with acute or convalescent COVID-19. CDR3s include the opening cysteine and the closing phenylalanine or tryptophan. Each record gives: V gene, J gene, CDR3 protein.

>TRBV28|TRBJ1-6
CASSSGTGRNSPLHF
>TRBV29-1|TRBJ1-2
CSVLTGDYGYTF
>TRBV7-6|TRBJ1-3
CASSLASAGNSGNTIYF
>TRBV28|TRBJ2-1
CASSNRGRSSYNEQFF
>TRBV24-1|TRBJ2-3
CATSDATSGRPDTQYF
>TRBV2|TRBJ1-1
CASNEAQDKNTEAFF
>TRBV29-1|TRBJ2-2
CSAGLMATGELFF
>TRBV28|TRBJ2-7
CASSEGREQYF
>TRBV5-1|TRBJ2-5
CASRHASGTRQETQYF
>TRBV28|TRBJ1-1
CASSLEQGGRNPFF
>TRBV5-1|TRBJ2-2
CASNEGNTNTGELFF
>TRBV12-3/TRBV12-4|TRBJ1-4
CASRQMGRKLFF
>TRBV5-4|TRBJ2-3
CASSLGQGSPQYF
>TRBV12-3/TRBV12-4|TRBJ1-2
CASSLDRVGGYTF
>TRBV28|TRBJ2-3
CASSLYSGERSDTQYF
>TRBV12-3/TRBV12-4|TRBJ1-2
CASSSGQAYGYTF
>TRBV5-4|TRBJ2-3
CASSLSGERTDTQYF